Below, one TCR beta chain is given with its context. Using immunoSEQ multiplex PCR, the repertoire was profiled, and TCRdb retains in-frame clones only, with some absent. The table lists nearly 110,000 clones, roughly 80% of them singletons. This record belongs to a study of blood T cell repertoires in COVID-19. This CDR3 contains 13 residues. Germline CDR1 reads SGHTA; CDR2 reads FQGNSA. Trimming removed 1 base from V and 5 bases from J, with 8 bases in between. The gene calls are TRBV7-2 and TRBJ2-5; no clear D. The TCR originated in a human donor in a cohort sampled during active COVID-19. Sequences were obtained from peripheral blood. The CDR3 DNA sequence: TGTGCCAGCAGCTTAGGAGGTGGGGAGACCCAGTACTTC. The encoded protein is CASSLGGGETQYF. The complete variable domain, with remaining parts taken from reference TRBV7-2 and TRBJ2-5, reads GAGVSQSPSNKVTEKGKDVELRCDPISGHTALYWYRQSLGQGLEFLIYFQGNSAPDKSGLPSDRFSAERTGGSVSTLTIQRTQQEDSAVYLCASSLGGGETQYFGPGTRLLVL.